This T cell receptor (beta chain) was captured by sequencing in a study of read filtering for tumor transcriptome and immune sequencing. Overall study context: Mean patient age was roughly 72 years, range roughly 40 to 80; roughly 18 male, roughly 14 female. By R-ISS, stages I, II and III held around 8, 15 and 7 patients. Per sample, TCR-region reads ranged about 4 to 11 million by IR-seq, about 85 to 1,400 by RNA-seq. Findings and limits, study-wide: Compared with RNA-seq, IR-seq gave much higher clonotype depth and reliability.

As to this clonotype: What it binds is unknown.

This library used roughly 400 ng RNA and molecular barcoded adaptors spanning alpha/delta and beta/gamma chains. One entry per CDR3 protein results from TCRdb running MiXCR on the reads. The table lists 100,000 to 150,000 distinct CDR3 sequences, approximately 13% of them singletons. The V gene's germline CDR1 is LNHDA and CDR2 SQIVND (reference sequence). With 3 bases removed from V and 3 bases from J, the gap between germline ends came to 12 bases. The CDR3 consists of 16 residues. Input material: a population of CD138-negative cells sorted from bone marrow. This sequence joins TRBV19 and TRBJ2-6; D unclear. This clonotype was obtained from a donor aged 40 or older with multiple myeloma. The CDR3: CASSIIGNFGANVLTF. CDR3 nucleotides: TGTGCCAGTAGTATTATTGGGAACTTTGGGGCCAACGTCCTGACTTTC.